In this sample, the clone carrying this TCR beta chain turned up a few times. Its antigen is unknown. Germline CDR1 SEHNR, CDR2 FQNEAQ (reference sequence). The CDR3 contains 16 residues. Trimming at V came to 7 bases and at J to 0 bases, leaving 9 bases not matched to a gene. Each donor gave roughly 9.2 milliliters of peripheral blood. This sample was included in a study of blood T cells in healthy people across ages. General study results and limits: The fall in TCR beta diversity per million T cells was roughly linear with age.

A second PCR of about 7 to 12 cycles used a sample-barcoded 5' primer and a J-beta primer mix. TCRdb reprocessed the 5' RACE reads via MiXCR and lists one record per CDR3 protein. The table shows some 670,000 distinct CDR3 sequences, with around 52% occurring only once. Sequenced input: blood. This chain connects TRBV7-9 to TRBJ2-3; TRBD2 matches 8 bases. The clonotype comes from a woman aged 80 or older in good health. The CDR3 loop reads CASTVRSGSSTDTQYF. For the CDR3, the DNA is TGTGCCAGCACCGTCAGAAGCGGGAGCAGCACAGATACGCAGTATTTT. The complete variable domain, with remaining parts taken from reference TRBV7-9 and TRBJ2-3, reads DTGVSQNPRHKITKRGQNVTFRCDPISEHNRLYWYRQTLGQGPEFLTYFQNEAQLEKSRLLSDRFSAERPKGSFSTLEIQRTEQGDSAMYLCASTVRSGSSTDTQYFGPGTRLTVL.